Sequencing of this TCR beta chain was carried out in a study of blood T cells in healthy people across ages. Combining a sample-barcoded 5' primer with a J-beta primer mix, a second PCR ran for roughly 6 to 12 cycles. MiXCR, run by TCRdb on the 5' RACE reads, gives a single entry per CDR3 protein. This table has fewer than 2 million distinct CDR3 sequences, around 42% appearing once. Extraction of total RNA produced a minimum of 5 micrograms from each sample. The CDR3 is 13 residues long. V shed 1 base and J 8 bases; nucleotides not matched to a gene: 5. From germline, CDR1 is DFQATT and CDR2 SNEGSKA (reference sequence).

The chain is built from TRBV20-1 and TRBJ2-1; TRBD2 matches at 7 bases. This TCR was recovered from a human donor in good health. Specimen: blood. This CDR3 is CSARGTRRDEQFF. CDR3 bases: TGCAGTGCTAGAGGGACTAGGCGTGATGAGCAGTTCTTC.